This entry lists 14 T cell receptor beta chains sequenced from one sample in a study of response to subunit inactivated influenza vaccine. TCRdb passed the RT-PCR reads through MiXCR, listing each CDR3 protein once. Among over 650,000 distinct CDR3 sequences, about 18% were seen once, and the ten largest hold about a tenth. The source was PBMCs from blood, collected approximately 5 days after vaccination. Receptors were obtained from a man aged 50 to 60 who received an inactivated influenza vaccine.

The chain couples TRBV12-3 or TRBV12-4 to TRBJ1-2; TRBD1 matches at 9 bases. V gave up 6 bases and J gave up 3 bases; unmatched junction bases: 8. This CDR3 contains 15 residues. The CDR3 bases are TGTGCCAGCAGCCCGGGACAGGGCTATTACTATGGCTACACCTTC. Translating gives CASSPGQGYYYGYTF.

The chain has TRBV7-2 and TRBJ1-5; unclear D gene. This CDR3 is 15 amino acids long. V dropped 5 bases and J dropped 4 bases, with 15 bases sitting between them. CDR1 and CDR2 from the germline V gene are SGHTA and FQGNSA. The CDR3 sequence: CASSLRWGWNQPQHF. CDR3 nucleotide sequence: TGTGCCAGCAGCCTCCGATGGGGTTGGAATCAGCCCCAGCATTTT.

This clonotype was seen a few times. DNA for the CDR3: TGCAGTGCTAGAGATCATGACAAGGTGAAGGAGCAGTACTTC. Translating it yields CSARDHDKVKEQYF. The gene calls are TRBV20-1 and TRBJ2-7; D is uncertain. Germline CDR1 and CDR2: DFQATT and SNEGSKA (reference sequence). Trimming left V 0 bases short and J 7 bases short, with 16 bases between. The length of the CDR3 is 14 residues.

This clonotype appeared many times. The chain carries TRBV20-1 and TRBJ2-1; TRBD2 aligns across 9 bases. This CDR3 comprises 14 residues. In germline, CDR1 is DFQATT, CDR2 SNEGSKA (reference sequence). Trimming cost V 4 bases and J 5 bases; bases outside gene matches: 6. CDR3 coding DNA: TGCAGTGCTAAGACTAGCGGTTTAAACAATGAGCAGTTCTTC. It translates to CSAKTSGLNNEQFF.

The chain is built from TRBV11-2 and TRBJ2-1; the match to TRBD1 covers 7 bases. The CDR3 loop spans 17 amino acids. V was pared by 5 bases and J by 2 bases, with 12 bases of the junction left unmatched. The germline CDR1 and CDR2 sequences are SGHAT and FQNNGV. This chain's CDR3 is CASSVNSGTETYNEQFF. Here the CDR3 DNA reads TGTGCCAGCAGCGTAAACTCCGGGACAGAAACCTACAATGAGCAGTTCTTC.

The sample holds many counts of this clonotype. J is TRBJ1-2 and V is TRBV6-5; 7 bases match TRBD1. The CDR3 has 15 residues. The germline gives CDR1 MNHEY, CDR2 SVGAGI. Germline trimming cut 2 bases from V and 8 bases from J; bases unmatched to any gene: 11. The CDR3 nucleotides are TGTGCCAGCAGTTACAACGGACAGGACACCGGGGGCTACACCTTC. Encoded protein: CASSYNGQDTGGYTF.

The sample holds a few counts of this clonotype. This chain connects TRBV7-8 to TRBJ2-3; D might be TRBD1 (6 bases). Germline CDR1 reads SGHVS; CDR2 reads FQNEAQ. The CDR3 consists of 17 residues. V lost 3 bases to trimming and J lost 5 bases, with 21 bases between them. This CDR3 reads CASSLLPWGEQGDTQYF. The CDR3 DNA reads as TGTGCCAGCAGCTTGCTTCCGTGGGGTGAACAGGGAGATACGCAGTATTTT.

This clonotype was detected only a few times. The V and J genes are TRBV20-1 and TRBJ1-6; 10 nucleotides agree with TRBD1. V dropped 1 base and J dropped 0; count of bases not matched to a gene: 0. The germline V gene has CDR1 DFQATT and CDR2 SNEGSKA (reference sequence). This CDR3 region has 16 residues. The CDR3 protein is CSARGDRGSYNSPLHF. CDR3 DNA sequence: TGCAGTGCTAGAGGGGACAGGGGCTCCTATAATTCACCCCTCCACTTT.

The sample holds a few counts of this clonotype. The CDR3: CASSYRQGMNTEAFF. The CDR3 nucleotides read TGTGCCAGCAGTTACAGACAGGGGATGAACACTGAAGCTTTCTTT. The genes are TRBV6-5 and TRBJ1-1, with 8 bases fitting TRBD1. The CDR3 consists of 15 residues. V lost 2 bases to trimming and J lost 0 bases; unmatched junction nucleotides: 2. The germline V gene encodes CDR1 MNHEY and CDR2 SVGAGI.

This chain joins TRBV4-1 and TRBJ1-4; TRBD1 is a possible D gene (6 bases). The germline V gene has CDR1 MGHRA and CDR2 YSYEKL. V was cut by 2 bases and J by 6 bases, with 10 bases left in between. The CDR3 extends over 14 amino acids. The CDR3 bases are TGCGCCAGCAGCCAATTACAGGGACATGAAAAACTGTTTTTT. Its protein is CASSQLQGHEKLFF.

J is TRBJ2-3 and V is TRBV9, with 10 bases lining up with TRBD2. This CDR3 has 16 residues. Trimming took 7 bases from V and 4 from J; bases not matched to a gene: 12. The germline V gene encodes CDR1 SGDLS and CDR2 YYNGEE. The CDR3 loop is CASSPQRGGRADTQYF. The CDR3 DNA is TGTGCCAGCTCACCTCAGCGGGGGGGCCGTGCAGATACGCAGTATTTT.

The chain employs TRBV11-2 and TRBJ1-5, with 9 bases matching TRBD1. V lost 3 bases to trimming and J lost 3 bases; unmatched junction nucleotides: 3. In germline, CDR1 is SGHAT, CDR2 FQNNGV. The CDR3 sequence is 15 residues long. DNA of the CDR3: TGTGCCAGCAGCTTGGGGACAGGGATCAATCAGCCCCAGCATTTT. Its translation is CASSLGTGINQPQHF.

The chain couples TRBV20-1 to TRBJ2-5; a weak D match, TRBD1 (6 bases). With 6 bases removed from V and 1 base from J, the gap between germline ends came to 12 bases. The germline V gene has CDR1 DFQATT and CDR2 SNEGSKA (reference sequence). The CDR3 has 13 amino acids. The CDR3 DNA reads as TGCAGTGCCCGGGACACCTTCCAAGAGACCCAGTACTTC. Translation: CSARDTFQETQYF.

The rearrangement uses TRBV2 and TRBJ2-5, with a tentative D call TRBD1 (6 bases). The last part of the DNA fits TRBJ2-1 better; the J call may be wrong. CDR1 is SNHLY, CDR2 FYNNEI, per germline. The CDR3 extends over 13 amino acids. The CDR3 loop is CASSEWAGETQFF. CDR3 DNA: TGTGCCAGCAGTGAATGGGCAGGGGAGACCCAGTTCTTC.